A selection of T cell receptor beta chains follows, all from one sample in a study of cytomegalovirus exposure and HLA in healthy donors. Data came from immunoSEQ multiplex PCR; TCRdb stores just in-frame clones and leaves some out. The sample lists 130,000 to 150,000 clones, roughly three quarters seen once, with 6.5% to 8.5% in the top ten. The sequencing sample was made of PBMCs. These receptors were obtained from a woman in her 40s in good health and CMV-seropositive. The CDR3 runs from the conserved cysteine through the conserved F or W. Fields, in order: CDR3 DNA, CDR3 protein, clone size, J gene, D gene, V gene. D genes are given only for firm matches. Clone size is not always given. Where it is, it says once, few, many or a class for expanded clones.

cdr3_nt: TGTTCCAGCAGCTTTTGGTCCAGCCAAGAGACCCAGTACTTC
cdr3_aa: CSSSFWSSQETQYF
clone_size: .
j_call: TRBJ2-5
d_call: .
v_call: TRBV7-9

cdr3_nt: TGCGCCAGCCGGGAGAGGGGCAACACTGAAGCTTTCTTT
cdr3_aa: CASRERGNTEAFF
clone_size: .
j_call: TRBJ1-1
d_call: .
v_call: TRBV10-1

cdr3_nt: TGTGCCAGCAGCCCTCTACAGGGGGGAGCGGAAGCTTTCTTT
cdr3_aa: CASSPLQGGAEAFF
clone_size: few
j_call: TRBJ1-1
d_call: TRBD1
v_call: TRBV7-9

cdr3_nt: TGTGCCATCAGTGAGCCCGGGACAGCTAACTATGGCTACACCTTC
cdr3_aa: CAISEPGTANYGYTF
clone_size: few
j_call: TRBJ1-2
d_call: TRBD1
v_call: TRBV10-3

cdr3_nt: TGTGCCAGCGGTCAACAGCCTTATAGCAATCAGCCCCAGCATTTT
cdr3_aa: CASGQQPYSNQPQHF
clone_size: .
j_call: TRBJ1-5
d_call: .
v_call: TRBV2

cdr3_nt: TGTGCCAGCAGCCTCTCGCTGACAGGGGAAGGCACTGAAGCTTTCTTT
cdr3_aa: CASSLSLTGEGTEAFF
clone_size: .
j_call: TRBJ1-1
d_call: TRBD1
v_call: TRBV5-4

cdr3_nt: TGTGCCAGCAGTAACAGGGCTCCCGAAGATACGCAGTATTTT
cdr3_aa: CASSNRAPEDTQYF
clone_size: .
j_call: TRBJ2-3
d_call: .
v_call: TRBV6-5

cdr3_nt: TGTGCCAGCAGTCAAAGGGGGGGACCGCTCCAAAGAAGTCAGTACTTC
cdr3_aa: CASSQRGGPLQRSQYF
clone_size: .
j_call: TRBJ2-5
d_call: .
v_call: TRBV2

cdr3_nt: TGTGCCAGCAGCTTCGTCTCAGGGGGCGCAGATACGCAGTATTTT
cdr3_aa: CASSFVSGGADTQYF
clone_size: once
j_call: TRBJ2-3
d_call: TRBD1
v_call: TRBV7-9

cdr3_nt: TGTGCCAGCAGCTTCCGGGGGGCTGGAAACACCATATATTTT
cdr3_aa: CASSFRGAGNTIYF
clone_size: .
j_call: TRBJ1-3
d_call: .
v_call: TRBV5-6

cdr3_nt: TGTGCCAGCAGCCCGCGGGGCGGGGGGTCCCGCGAGCAGTACTTC
cdr3_aa: CASSPRGGGSREQYF
clone_size: few
j_call: TRBJ2-7
d_call: TRBD2
v_call: TRBV7-2

cdr3_nt: TGTGCCAGCAGTAAAGGACAGGGGGCTCAGCCCCAGCATTTT
cdr3_aa: CASSKGQGAQPQHF
clone_size: .
j_call: TRBJ1-5
d_call: TRBD1
v_call: TRBV9

cdr3_nt: TGTGCCAGCAGTTCCTTAGCTTCGGGCACCGGGGAGCTGTTTTTT
cdr3_aa: CASSSLASGTGELFF
clone_size: once
j_call: TRBJ2-2
d_call: .
v_call: TRBV6-1

cdr3_nt: TGCGCCAGCAGGTGGGTGGGACAGGACCCGACCAGCTCCTACGAGCAGTACTTC
cdr3_aa: CASRWVGQDPTSSYEQYF
clone_size: .
j_call: TRBJ2-7
d_call: TRBD1
v_call: TRBV23-1

cdr3_nt: TGTGCCAGCTCACCCTTTCCGGTCTCTTCCACCGGGGAGCTGTTTTTT
cdr3_aa: CASSPFPVSSTGELFF
clone_size: .
j_call: TRBJ2-2
d_call: .
v_call: TRBV18

cdr3_nt: TGTGCCAGCAGCTTAGCCGGGAGGGGGTCCTACGAGCAGTACTTC
cdr3_aa: CASSLAGRGSYEQYF
clone_size: .
j_call: TRBJ2-7
d_call: TRBD2
v_call: TRBV7-2

cdr3_nt: TGTGCCAGCAGTGACGGCCGACAGCTTAATGAAAAACTGTTTTTT
cdr3_aa: CASSDGRQLNEKLFF
clone_size: .
j_call: TRBJ1-4
d_call: .
v_call: TRBV25-1

cdr3_nt: TGTGCCACAAGGACAGGGCGAGAACGCGGGGCTTTCTTT
cdr3_aa: CATRTGRERGAFF
clone_size: .
j_call: TRBJ1-1
d_call: TRBD1
v_call: TRBV30

cdr3_nt: TGTGCCAGCAGTGAAAACCCCGCCAGCGGTCCGTTCTTC
cdr3_aa: CASSENPASGPFF
clone_size: .
j_call: TRBJ2-1
d_call: .
v_call: TRBV6-1

cdr3_nt: TGTGCCAGCAGCTTGTCTGGGGCCCACTTCTCCTACAATGAGCAGTTCTTC
cdr3_aa: CASSLSGAHFSYNEQFF
clone_size: .
j_call: TRBJ2-1
d_call: .
v_call: TRBV5-4

cdr3_nt: TGTGCCATCAGAGACAGGGAGGTGAACACTGAAGCTTTCTTT
cdr3_aa: CAIRDREVNTEAFF
clone_size: .
j_call: TRBJ1-1
d_call: TRBD1
v_call: TRBV10-3

cdr3_nt: TGTGCCAGCAGGGAGAGCACAGATACGCAGTATTTT
cdr3_aa: CASRESTDTQYF
clone_size: .
j_call: TRBJ2-3
d_call: .
v_call: TRBV28

cdr3_nt: TGTGCCAGCAGTCGGGACAAGAAGGTCCCTGAAGCTTTCTTT
cdr3_aa: CASSRDKKVPEAFF
clone_size: few
j_call: TRBJ1-1
d_call: .
v_call: TRBV28

cdr3_nt: TGCGCCAGCAGCCTGGACAGAGCACAACCAAGGCGCGAGCAGTACTTC
cdr3_aa: CASSLDRAQPRREQYF
clone_size: .
j_call: TRBJ2-7
d_call: .
v_call: TRBV5-1

cdr3_nt: TGTGCCACCAGCAGAGATGACAGGGAGTCCCAGCATTTT
cdr3_aa: CATSRDDRESQHF
clone_size: .
j_call: TRBJ1-5
d_call: TRBD1
v_call: TRBV15

cdr3_nt: TGTGCCAGCAGCAGACAGGGATTTTGGGGGACCGGGGAGCTGTTTTTT
cdr3_aa: CASSRQGFWGTGELFF
clone_size: .
j_call: TRBJ2-2
d_call: TRBD1
v_call: TRBV7-3

cdr3_nt: TGCGCCAGCAGCTTGGCCCAGGGGGTCCCTGGCAATGAGCAGTTCTTC
cdr3_aa: CASSLAQGVPGNEQFF
clone_size: .
j_call: TRBJ2-1
d_call: TRBD1
v_call: TRBV5-1

cdr3_nt: TGTGCCAGCCCCCCGCATGACGGGATGAACACTGAAGCTTTCTTT
cdr3_aa: CASPPHDGMNTEAFF
clone_size: .
j_call: TRBJ1-1
d_call: .
v_call: TRBV6-5

cdr3_nt: TGTGCCACCCACTCCGGCTTGGGGGGAGGCGAGCAGTACTTC
cdr3_aa: CATHSGLGGGEQYF
clone_size: .
j_call: TRBJ2-7
d_call: .
v_call: TRBV2

cdr3_nt: TGTGCCAGCTCTCCGGGACTGACGAACACTGAAGCTTTCTTT
cdr3_aa: CASSPGLTNTEAFF
clone_size: .
j_call: TRBJ1-1
d_call: .
v_call: TRBV18

cdr3_nt: TGTGCCAGCAGCACCGTCGCGAATAACTATGGCTACACCTTC
cdr3_aa: CASSTVANNYGYTF
clone_size: .
j_call: TRBJ1-2
d_call: .
v_call: TRBV7-9

cdr3_nt: TGTGCCAGCCGGGTTCTTCGGGGTTCACCCCTCCACTTT
cdr3_aa: CASRVLRGSPLHF
clone_size: .
j_call: TRBJ1-6
d_call: .
v_call: TRBV6-1

cdr3_nt: TGTGCCAGCAGTCTCGGACTAGTCCCCTACGAGCAGTACTTC
cdr3_aa: CASSLGLVPYEQYF
clone_size: .
j_call: TRBJ2-7
d_call: TRBD2
v_call: TRBV6-6

cdr3_nt: TGTGCCAGCAGCTACCTAGCGGGGGTAGATACGCAGTATTTT
cdr3_aa: CASSYLAGVDTQYF
clone_size: .
j_call: TRBJ2-3
d_call: TRBD2
v_call: TRBV7-2

cdr3_nt: TGTGCCAGCCGGCCCAGCGGGGGGCCAGATACGCAGTATTTT
cdr3_aa: CASRPSGGPDTQYF
clone_size: few
j_call: TRBJ2-3
d_call: TRBD2
v_call: TRBV27

cdr3_nt: TGTGCCAGCAGCCGCTTGGACAGTAGCTCCTACGAGCAGTACTTC
cdr3_aa: CASSRLDSSSYEQYF
clone_size: .
j_call: TRBJ2-7
d_call: .
v_call: TRBV2

cdr3_nt: TGTGCCAGCAGCGGGCGGACAGGCTCATATGGCTACACCTTC
cdr3_aa: CASSGRTGSYGYTF
clone_size: .
j_call: TRBJ1-2
d_call: TRBD1
v_call: TRBV9

cdr3_nt: TGTGCCATTAGCCGGGACAACTACGAGCAGTACTTC
cdr3_aa: CAISRDNYEQYF
clone_size: few
j_call: TRBJ2-7
d_call: .
v_call: TRBV10-3

cdr3_nt: TGCGCCAGCAGCTATTTACAGAGCTCTGGAAACACCATATATTTT
cdr3_aa: CASSYLQSSGNTIYF
clone_size: .
j_call: TRBJ1-3
d_call: .
v_call: TRBV4-1

cdr3_nt: TGTGCCATCAGTGGAGGACCGGGACAGGGGTACACCGGGGAGCTGTTTTTT
cdr3_aa: CAISGGPGQGYTGELFF
clone_size: .
j_call: TRBJ2-2
d_call: TRBD1
v_call: TRBV10-3

cdr3_nt: TGTGCCATCAGTGAGGGGAGCTACGAGCAGTACTTC
cdr3_aa: CAISEGSYEQYF
clone_size: .
j_call: TRBJ2-7
d_call: .
v_call: TRBV10-3

cdr3_nt: TGTGCCAGTAGTTTCGGGAAAGAGACCCAGTACTTC
cdr3_aa: CASSFGKETQYF
clone_size: .
j_call: TRBJ2-5
d_call: .
v_call: TRBV19

cdr3_nt: TGCGCCAGCAGCTTGCGGGGGGGGATAAACACTGAAGCTTTCTTT
cdr3_aa: CASSLRGGINTEAFF
clone_size: .
j_call: TRBJ1-1
d_call: .
v_call: TRBV5-1

cdr3_nt: TGTGCCAGCTCACCACCCCCCGGGACAGGATTCTACGAGCAGTACTTC
cdr3_aa: CASSPPPGTGFYEQYF
clone_size: .
j_call: TRBJ2-7
d_call: TRBD1
v_call: TRBV18

cdr3_nt: TGCAGTGCTAGAGATATGGATACGCAGTATTTT
cdr3_aa: CSARDMDTQYF
clone_size: .
j_call: TRBJ2-3
d_call: .
v_call: TRBV20-1

cdr3_nt: TGTGCCAGCAGTGACCGTTCACAGGGAATTGAAGCTTTCTTT
cdr3_aa: CASSDRSQGIEAFF
clone_size: .
j_call: TRBJ1-1
d_call: .
v_call: TRBV2

cdr3_nt: TGTGCCAGCAGTTACAGGCAGGGGTTCTTCGTCACTGAAGCTTTCTTT
cdr3_aa: CASSYRQGFFVTEAFF
clone_size: .
j_call: TRBJ1-1
d_call: .
v_call: TRBV6-5

cdr3_nt: TGTGCCAGCAGCCTGCGACAGCGCTCCGAGCAGTACTTC
cdr3_aa: CASSLRQRSEQYF
clone_size: few
j_call: TRBJ2-7
d_call: .
v_call: TRBV5-6

cdr3_nt: TGTGCCAGCAGTGGAGGGGGGGTCCCGCGGACTGAAGCTTTCTTT
cdr3_aa: CASSGGGVPRTEAFF
clone_size: few
j_call: TRBJ1-1
d_call: .
v_call: TRBV6-5

cdr3_nt: TGTGCCAGCAGCTATGACCAGGGGGCGCTTGATGGCTACACCTTC
cdr3_aa: CASSYDQGALDGYTF
clone_size: once
j_call: TRBJ1-2
d_call: TRBD1
v_call: TRBV11-2

cdr3_nt: TGTGCCAGCAGCTACGACAGAGACTATAATTCACCCCTCCACTTT
cdr3_aa: CASSYDRDYNSPLHF
clone_size: .
j_call: TRBJ1-6
d_call: .
v_call: TRBV5-4

cdr3_nt: TGCGCCAGCAGCCTATCGGGGGTACTAGCGGGGGGGGGCACAGATACGCAGTATTTT
cdr3_aa: CASSLSGVLAGGGTDTQYF
clone_size: .
j_call: TRBJ2-3
d_call: TRBD2
v_call: TRBV4-1